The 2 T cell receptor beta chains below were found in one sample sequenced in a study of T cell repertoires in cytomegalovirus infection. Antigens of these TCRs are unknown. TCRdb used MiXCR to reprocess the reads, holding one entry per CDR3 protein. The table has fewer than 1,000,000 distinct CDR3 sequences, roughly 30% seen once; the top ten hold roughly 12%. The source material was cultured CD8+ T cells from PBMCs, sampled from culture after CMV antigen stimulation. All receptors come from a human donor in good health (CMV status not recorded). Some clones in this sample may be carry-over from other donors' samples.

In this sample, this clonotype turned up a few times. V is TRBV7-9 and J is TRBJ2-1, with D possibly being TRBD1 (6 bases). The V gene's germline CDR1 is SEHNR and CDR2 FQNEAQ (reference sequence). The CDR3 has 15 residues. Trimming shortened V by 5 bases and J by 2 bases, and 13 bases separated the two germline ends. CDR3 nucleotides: TGTGCCAGCAGCGCCTCAGGGGTACCCTACAATGAGCAGTTCTTC. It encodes CASSASGVPYNEQFF.

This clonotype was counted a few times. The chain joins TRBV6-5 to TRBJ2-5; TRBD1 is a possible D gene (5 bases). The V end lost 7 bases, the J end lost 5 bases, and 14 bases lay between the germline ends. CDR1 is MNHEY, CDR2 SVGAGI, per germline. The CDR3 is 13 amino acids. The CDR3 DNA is TGTGCCAGCACCGAATCAGGGTACGAGACCCAGTACTTC. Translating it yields CASTESGYETQYF.